Below, 23 T cell receptor beta chains from the same sample are listed, as sequenced in a study of early stage breast cancer tumors (dated by TCRdb to 2015 to 2018). The library relied on the immunoSEQ multiplex PCR assay. Here the immuneACCESS table is served through TCRdb, limited to in-frame sequences with V and J called. Missing clones are a known gap in these copies; in checked studies unresolved V genes cover under half, and the rest lacks a known reason. The sample table shows about 36,000 clones, and under 80% are seen once. Roughly 7% of the sample goes to the ten largest clones. Sequencing input: blood. Every receptor here comes from a person in their sixties with breast cancer.

This clone turned up a few times. The chain recombines TRBV2 with TRBJ1-5; D remains ambiguous. This CDR3 is 12 amino acids long. Germline CDR1 reads SNHLY; CDR2 reads FYNNEI. V was clipped by 3 bases and J by 6 bases, with 6 bases between them. CDR3 DNA: TGTGCCAGCAGTGATCCCCCTCAGCCCCAGCATTTT. Its translation: CASSDPPQPQHF.

The chain joins TRBV29-1 to TRBJ1-2; no firm D call. Germline V lookup: CDR1 SQVTM, CDR2 ANQGSEA. The CDR3 has 13 residues. V was clipped by 4 bases and J by 2 bases, with 11 bases between them. The CDR3 sequence: CSVVRGSNYGYTF. CDR3 DNA: TGCAGCGTTGTCCGGGGATCCAACTATGGCTACACCTTC.

This clone was detected only a few times. V gene TRBV9 combines with J gene TRBJ2-4, with TRBD1 as a possible D gene (6 bases). Germline V gene data show CDR1 as SGDLS and CDR2 as YYNGEE. The CDR3 sequence is 15 residues long. V lost 5 bases to trimming and J lost 2 bases, with 14 bases between them. The CDR3 loop reads CASSLQGSPKNIQYF. The DNA of the CDR3 is TGTGCCAGCAGTTTACAGGGCAGCCCCAAAAACATTCAGTACTTC. Full variable domain (remainder filled in from reference TRBV9 and TRBJ2-4): DSGVTQTPKHLITATGQRVTLRCSPRSGDLSVYWYQQSLDQGLQFLIQYYNGEERAKGNILERFSAQQFPDLHSELNLSSLELGDSALYFCASSLQGSPKNIQYFGAGTRLSVL.

This sequence joins TRBV5-1 and TRBJ1-2; 9 bases line up with TRBD1. The ends lost 2 bases at V and 4 bases at J; junction bases unmatched: 6. CDR3 length: 15 residues. Germline values: CDR1 SGHRS, CDR2 YFSETQ. The CDR3 nucleotides are TGCGCCAGCAGCTTCCCGGGACAGGGCTTCTATGGCTACACCTTC. This codes for CASSFPGQGFYGYTF.

This clone was counted once. The V and J genes are TRBV10-3 and TRBJ2-1; 14 bases line up with TRBD2. This CDR3 comprises 14 residues. CDR1 ENHRY and CDR2 SYGVKD come from the germline V gene. V shed 8 bases, J shed 6 bases, and the junction held 3 bases outside the gene matches. DNA for the CDR3: TGTGCCATCGGGGGACTAGCGGGAGCCAATGAGCAGTTCTTC. This gives the protein CAIGGLAGANEQFF.

This clone has only a few counts. This chain joins TRBV5-6 and TRBJ2-7; D is possibly TRBD1 (6 bases). The V end was cut by 5 bases, the J end by 3 bases, with 24 bases between. The CDR3 totals 17 residues. From germline, CDR1 is SGHDT and CDR2 YYEEEE. In DNA, the CDR3 is TGTGCCAGCAGTGAGGGGATCCGACAGGTAGGAGGCTACGAGCAGTACTTC. Translated: CASSEGIRQVGGYEQYF.

This chain links TRBV23-1 with TRBJ1-1; TRBD1 is a possible D gene (6 bases). TRBV23-1 is marked as an open reading frame, function uncertain. The CDR3 is 19 amino acids. The V end was cut by 11 bases, the J end by 2 bases, with 33 bases between. For the CDR3, the DNA is TGCGCCCCCTTGGGGGGCAGGACCCGTCCCACCCCACCAAACACTGAAGCTTTCTTT. It specifies CAPLGGRTRPTPPNTEAFF.

The chain combines TRBV9 with TRBJ2-7, with 12 positions matching TRBD2. V dropped 4 bases and J dropped 4; count of bases not matched to a gene: 6. Germline V CDR1 and CDR2: SGDLS, YYNGEE. CDR3 length equals 15 residues. CDR3 region: CASSPPSGGAYEQYF. The CDR3 region has the DNA TGTGCCAGCAGCCCCCCTAGCGGGGGGGCGTACGAGCAGTACTTC.

This CDR3 is CASSPPILTGNEQFF. The CDR3, as DNA: TGCGCCAGCAGCCCGCCTATTTTGACAGGGAATGAGCAGTTCTTC. The chain carries TRBV5-1 and TRBJ2-1, with 7 bases identical to TRBD1. Germline V CDR1 and CDR2: SGHRS, YFSETQ. There are 15 residues in the CDR3. With V trimmed by 4 bases and J by 7 bases, 11 bases remained unmatched.

The chain links TRBV27 to TRBJ2-3, with 8 bases fitting TRBD1. The CDR3 is made up of 18 amino acids. Germline lookup yields CDR1 MNHEY and CDR2 SMNVEV (reference sequence). V gave up 6 bases and J gave up 0 bases; unmatched junction bases: 14. CDR3 in DNA: TGTGCCAGCAGGGCGACAGGGGAATCAATACTCAGCACAGATACGCAGTATTTT. Protein sequence: CASRATGESILSTDTQYF.

This clone was seen only once. This rearrangement joins TRBV9 to TRBJ2-7, with D perhaps given as TRBD1 or TRBD2 (6 bases each). The CDR3 is made up of 15 amino acids. The V gene's germline CDR1 is SGDLS and CDR2 YYNGEE. V lost 3 bases to trimming and J lost 7 bases, with 20 bases between them. As DNA, the CDR3 is TGTGCCAGCAGCGGAGACAGGAGGGGGGTCGGGGAGCAGTACTTC. Encoded protein: CASSGDRRGVGEQYF. Together with reference TRBV9 and TRBJ2-7, the CDR3 gives the full variable domain: DSGVTQTPKHLITATGQRVTLRCSPRSGDLSVYWYQQSLDQGLQFLIQYYNGEERAKGNILERFSAQQFPDLHSELNLSSLELGDSALYFCASSGDRRGVGEQYFGPGTRLTVT.

The table lists this clone with a count of one. The V gene is TRBV7-9, the J gene TRBJ2-1; 8 positions match TRBD2. The CDR3 spans 16 residues. Germline assignment: CDR1 SEHNR and CDR2 FQNEAQ (reference sequence). V was pared by 5 bases and J by 7 bases, with 13 bases of the junction left unmatched. The DNA of the CDR3 is TGTGCCAGCAGCCCTCTGGGGGTAGCGGGAAATAATGAGCAGTTCTTC. Encoded protein: CASSPLGVAGNNEQFF.

The V and J genes are TRBV5-5 and TRBJ2-3; possibly TRBD1 or TRBD2 for D (6 bases each). The CDR3 spans 14 residues. Looked up from germline, CDR1 is SGHKS and CDR2 is YYEKEE (reference sequence). The V end was cut by 2 bases, the J end by 5 bases, with 12 bases between. This chain's CDR3 is CASSFRGLGDTQYF. The CDR3 nucleotides read TGTGCCAGCAGCTTCCGGGGGCTGGGAGATACGCAGTATTTT.

This clone was observed a single time. CDR3 nucleotide sequence: TGTGCCAGCAGCTTAGCGCTGGGAGGAAACACTGAAGCTTTCTTT. Protein product: CASSLALGGNTEAFF. The genes are TRBV7-9 and TRBJ1-1; D uncertain. Trimming stripped 0 bases from V and 2 bases from J, with 10 bases between. The CDR3 has 15 amino acids. Germline V lookup: CDR1 SEHNR, CDR2 FQNEAQ (reference sequence).

The gene calls are TRBV5-5 and TRBJ2-1; TRBD2 might be the D (7 bases). CDR1 is SGHKS, CDR2 YYEKEE, per germline (reference sequence). The CDR3 extends over 13 amino acids. V was pared by 5 bases and J by 10 bases, with 16 bases between. The CDR3 nucleotides are TGTGCCAGCAGGTTGAGGGGGGGCCAGGAGCAGTTCTTC. Protein sequence: CASRLRGGQEQFF.

This rearrangement joins TRBV7-6 to TRBJ1-2, with D tentatively TRBD1 (6 bases). Between the trimmed V and J ends, which lost 5 bases and 1 base, there was a span of 11 bases. CDR3 length: 14 amino acids. Germline loops: CDR1 SGHVS, CDR2 FNYEAQ. In DNA form, the CDR3 reads TGTGCCAGCAGCCCCTTGGACAGTAACTATGGCTACACCTTC. Its translation: CASSPLDSNYGYTF.

This rearrangement joins TRBV4-2 to TRBJ2-1; TRBD2 might be the D (6 bases). V shed 0 bases and J shed 8 bases, with 14 bases lying between them. The CDR3 is made up of 15 amino acids. Germline loops: CDR1 LGHNA, CDR2 YNFKEQ. DNA of the CDR3: TGTGCCAGCAGCCAAGAGGGGAGGCCGCCGGATGAGCAGTTCTTC. It is translated as CASSQEGRPPDEQFF.

This clone was observed a handful of times. The chain combines TRBV6-1 with TRBJ1-2, with D perhaps matching TRBD1 (6 bases). Trimming removed 6 bases from V and 4 bases from J, with 12 bases in between. The germline gives CDR1 MNHNS, CDR2 SASEGT. The CDR3 sequence is 13 residues long. CDR3 residues: CASRPRGVYGYTF. DNA for the CDR3: TGTGCCAGCAGGCCCAGGGGCGTCTATGGCTACACCTTC.

Worth noting for this clone: The junction departs from the called germline gene at one end, perhaps through a read error. This chain connects TRBV6-1 to TRBJ1-1, with TRBD1 matching 7 bases. Germline V gene lookup returns CDR1 MNHNS and CDR2 SASEGT. This CDR3 region has 14 residues. The CDR3 is CASRTTGVKTEAFF. In DNA form, the CDR3 reads TGTGCCAGCAGGACCACAGGGGTGAAAACTGAAGCTTTCTTT.

The chain couples TRBV6-5 to TRBJ1-5, with a weak D call TRBD1 (6 bases). V was trimmed by 8 bases and J by 6 bases, leaving 20 bases between them. From germline, CDR1 is MNHEY and CDR2 SVGAGI. The CDR3 sequence is 15 residues long. The CDR3 DNA sequence: TGTGCCAGCGGCTCCCCGAACAGGGCGGGTCAGCCCCAGCATTTT. Amino acid sequence: CASGSPNRAGQPQHF.

The rearrangement uses TRBV7-6 and TRBJ2-1; TRBD2 matches at 8 bases. CDR3 length: 15 residues. The germline CDR1 and CDR2 sequences are SGHVS and FNYEAQ. J was trimmed by 9 bases and V by 5 bases; bases with no gene match: 12. The CDR3 sequence is CASSRTSGLLSEQFF. CDR3 DNA: TGTGCCAGCAGCCGAACTAGCGGCCTCCTTAGTGAGCAGTTCTTC.

The genes are TRBV7-9 and TRBJ1-1; 8 bases are a match to TRBD1. CDR3 length: 11 amino acids. V gave up 5 bases and J gave up 11 bases; unmatched junction bases: 4. Germline loops: CDR1 SEHNR, CDR2 FQNEAQ (reference sequence). The chain's CDR3 is CASSPRQGAFF. CDR3 sequence (DNA): TGTGCCAGCAGCCCACGACAGGGGGCTTTCTTT.

The chain combines TRBV5-1 with TRBJ2-7; D unclear. The CDR3 is made up of 16 amino acids. V lost 0 bases and J lost 0, with 13 bases in between. Germline V gene sequence: CDR1 SGHRS, CDR2 YFSETQ. The CDR3: CASSLVGQSSSYEQYF. The CDR3 DNA reads TGCGCCAGCAGCTTGGTTGGGCAGTCTAGCTCCTACGAGCAGTACTTC.